These T cell receptor beta chains were read from a single sample in a study of blood T cell repertoires in COVID-19. Generated by immunoSEQ multiplex PCR, the TCRdb table keeps only in-frame clones and is missing some. The top ten clones hold around 5.7% of a sample with about 200,000 clones, 70% to 90% of them seen once. Sequencing used peripheral blood. Receptors were obtained from an elderly man with acute or convalescent COVID-19. CDR3s include the opening cysteine and the closing phenylalanine or tryptophan. The D gene is left open where the match is weak. Some rows have no size entry. The others give once, few or many, or a class for an expanded clone.

clone size | D gene | J gene | V gene | CDR3 DNA | CDR3 protein
- | TRBD2 | TRBJ2-7 | TRBV4-2 | TGTGCCAGCAGCCAAGATAGACTAGCGGGAGACGAGCAGTACTTC | CASSQDRLAGDEQYF
- | TRBD1 | TRBJ1-5 | TRBV3-1/TRBV3-2 | TGTGCCAGCAGCCACCGGACAGGGGTGAATCAGCCCCAGCATTTT | CASSHRTGVNQPQHF
few | TRBD2 | TRBJ2-2 | TRBV6-2/TRBV6-3 | TGTGCCAGCAGTTACAGTAGCGGGAGGTCGACCGCCGGGGAGCTGTTTTTT | CASSYSSGRSTAGELFF
- | TRBD1 | TRBJ2-1 | TRBV5-5 | TGTGCCAGCAGCGGAGGACAGGGGAATTACAATGAGCAGTTCTTC | CASSGGQGNYNEQFF
few | - | TRBJ2-1 | TRBV4-1 | TGCGCCAGCAGCCAATTACCCGGGACAGAGCAGTTCTTC | CASSQLPGTEQFF
- | TRBD1 | TRBJ2-7 | TRBV28 | TGTGCCAGCAGGGCCGGGACAGGGGTCTACGAGCAGTACTTC | CASRAGTGVYEQYF
- | - | TRBJ1-1 | TRBV29-1 | TGCAGCGTTGAAGATTTAAGGTGGCAGGGGAACACTGAAGCTTTCTTT | CSVEDLRWQGNTEAFF
- | - | TRBJ2-1 | TRBV28 | TGTGCCAGCAGTTTACCTCCGAGCGCCAGCTCCTACAATGAGCAGTTCTTC | CASSLPPSASSYNEQFF
- | - | TRBJ2-1 | TRBV5-1 | TGCGCCAGCAGCACCGCCGGGACTGGTTACAATGAGCAGTTCTTC | CASSTAGTGYNEQFF
- | - | TRBJ2-1 | TRBV6-9 | TGTGCCAGCAGTTACCCCGGACAGAACAATGAGCAGTTCTTC | CASSYPGQNNEQFF
- | TRBD2 | TRBJ2-1 | TRBV6-5 | TGTGCCAGCAGCAGCGGGAGCTCCTACAATGAGCAGTTCTTC | CASSSGSSYNEQFF
- | TRBD1 | TRBJ1-6 | TRBV7-9 | TGTGCCAGCGGAGAACAGGGGGCTACGTCACCCCTCCACTTT | CASGEQGATSPLHF
- | - | TRBJ1-3 | TRBV4-2 | TGTGCCAGCAGCCAAGAGACAGGTGGCTCTGGAAACACCATATATTTT | CASSQETGGSGNTIYF
once | - | TRBJ2-4 | TRBV9 | TGTGCCAGCAGCGTAGCCCCGGGTTTTAGAAACATTCAGTACTTC | CASSVAPGFRNIQYF
- | TRBD2 | TRBJ2-3 | TRBV29-1 | TGCAGCGTTGCAACTAGCGGGACTTCAGATACGCAGTATTTT | CSVATSGTSDTQYF
- | - | TRBJ2-3 | TRBV20-1 | TGCAGTGCTATAACTGTAGATACGCAGTATTTT | CSAITVDTQYF
- | - | TRBJ2-1 | TRBV27 | TGTGCCAGCAGTTTAGCCGGCGGGGCCTACAATGAGCAGTTCTTC | CASSLAGGAYNEQFF
- | TRBD2 | TRBJ2-5 | TRBV11-3 | TGTGCCAGGAGCGGGGCGGTCCAAGAGACCCAGTACTTC | CARSGAVQETQYF
once | - | TRBJ1-2 | TRBV5-1 | TGCGCCAGCAGCTCTTATGGCCAGGCCTATGGCTACACCTTC | CASSSYGQAYGYTF
- | - | TRBJ2-4 | TRBV6-2/TRBV6-3 | TGTGCCAGCAGTTACGACTGGGGGGTGAACATTCAGTACTTC | CASSYDWGVNIQYF
- | TRBD2 | TRBJ2-3 | TRBV3-1/TRBV3-2 | TGTGCCAGCAGCCAGTCCGGGACTAGACTCTCAGATACGCAGTATTTT | CASSQSGTRLSDTQYF
- | - | TRBJ1-6 | TRBV30 | TGTGCCTGGAGGCCGGGAGGGAGCGGTTCACCCCTCCACTTT | CAWRPGGSGSPLHF
- | TRBD2 | TRBJ2-3 | TRBV7-3 | TGTGCCAGCAGCACTGGAGGACTAGCGGGAGCAGATACGCAGTATTTT | CASSTGGLAGADTQYF
- | - | TRBJ2-3 | TRBV7-2 | TGTGCCAGCAGCCGCGGACAGTTAAGCACAGATACGCAGTATTTT | CASSRGQLSTDTQYF
- | - | TRBJ2-7 | TRBV10-3 | TGTGCCATCAGTGAGTTGGCGGGAAGCTCCTACGAGCAGTACTTC | CAISELAGSSYEQYF
- | - | TRBJ2-1 | TRBV29-1 | TGCAGCGTCGGACAGTCTGGGAACAATGAGCAGTTCTTC | CSVGQSGNNEQFF
- | TRBD1 | TRBJ1-2 | TRBV7-9 | TGTGCCAGCAGCTTGATGGGGACAGGGGACTATGGCTACACCTTC | CASSLMGTGDYGYTF
once | - | TRBJ2-1 | TRBV6-6 | TGTGCCAGCAGTTACTTGGCGGGCCTTTCCTACAATGAGCAGTTCTTC | CASSYLAGLSYNEQFF
- | - | TRBJ1-1 | TRBV25-1 | TGTGCCAGCAGCCAGGCATCGGGTCAGGGCAACACTGAAGCTTTCTTT | CASSQASGQGNTEAFF
- | - | TRBJ1-6 | TRBV7-2 | TGTGCCAGCAGCCCCCGACAGAGCTCCTATAATTCACCCCTCCACTTT | CASSPRQSSYNSPLHF